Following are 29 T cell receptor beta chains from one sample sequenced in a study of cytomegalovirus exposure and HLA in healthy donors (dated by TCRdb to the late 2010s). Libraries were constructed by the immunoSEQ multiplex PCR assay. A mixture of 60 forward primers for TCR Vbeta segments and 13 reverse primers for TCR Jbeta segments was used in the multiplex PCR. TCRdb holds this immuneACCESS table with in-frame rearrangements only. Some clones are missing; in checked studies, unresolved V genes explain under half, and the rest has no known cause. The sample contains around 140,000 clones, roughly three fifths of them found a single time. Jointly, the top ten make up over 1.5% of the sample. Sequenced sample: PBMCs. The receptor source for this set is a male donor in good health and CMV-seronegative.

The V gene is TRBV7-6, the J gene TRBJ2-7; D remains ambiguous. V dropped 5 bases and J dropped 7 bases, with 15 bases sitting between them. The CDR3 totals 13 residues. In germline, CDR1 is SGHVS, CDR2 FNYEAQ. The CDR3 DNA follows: TGTGCCAGCAGCCACGGGTCCCCGCGAGAGCAGTACTTC. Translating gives CASSHGSPREQYF.

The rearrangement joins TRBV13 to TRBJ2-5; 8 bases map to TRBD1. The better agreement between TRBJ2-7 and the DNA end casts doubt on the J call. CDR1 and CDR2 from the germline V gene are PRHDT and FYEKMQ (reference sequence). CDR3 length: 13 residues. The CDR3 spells CASSFDRGYEQYF. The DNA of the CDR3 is TGTGCCAGCAGCTTTGACAGGGGTTACGAGCAGTACTTC.

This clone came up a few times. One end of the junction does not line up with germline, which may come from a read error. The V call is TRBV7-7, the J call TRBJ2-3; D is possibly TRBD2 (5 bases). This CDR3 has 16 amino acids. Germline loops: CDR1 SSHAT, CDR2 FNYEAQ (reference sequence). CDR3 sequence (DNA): TGTGCTAGCAGCCCGATTGGAGGCGGGTGGACAGATACGCAGTATTTT. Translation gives CASSPIGGGWTDTQYF. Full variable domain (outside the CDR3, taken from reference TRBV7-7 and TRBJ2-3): GAGVSQSPRYKVTKRGQDVTLRCDPISSHATLYWYQQALGQGPEFLTYFNYEAQPDKSGLPSDRFSAERPEGSISTLTIQRTEQRDSAMYRCASSPIGGGWTDTQYFGPGTRLTVL.

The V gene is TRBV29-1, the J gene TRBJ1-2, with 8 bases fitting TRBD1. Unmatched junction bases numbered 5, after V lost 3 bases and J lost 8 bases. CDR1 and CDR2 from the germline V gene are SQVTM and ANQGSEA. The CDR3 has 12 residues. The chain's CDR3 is CSVDLQGGGYTF. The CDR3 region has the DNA TGCAGCGTTGACTTACAGGGGGGAGGCTACACCTTC.

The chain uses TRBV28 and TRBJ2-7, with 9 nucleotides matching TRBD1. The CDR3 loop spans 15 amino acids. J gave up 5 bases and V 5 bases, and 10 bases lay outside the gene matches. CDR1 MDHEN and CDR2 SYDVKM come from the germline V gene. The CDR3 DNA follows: TGTGCCAGCAGTCCCCCCGGGACAGGGCTGAACGAGCAGTACTTC. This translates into CASSPPGTGLNEQYF.

As DNA, the CDR3 is TGCAGCGTTGAAACGACAGGGTCTGCGACCCAGTACTTC. Translated, it gives CSVETTGSATQYF. This chain uses TRBV29-1 with TRBJ2-5; 7 nucleotides agree with TRBD1. This CDR3 spans 13 amino acids. The germline gives CDR1 SQVTM, CDR2 ANQGSEA. The V segment lost 2 bases and the J segment 7 bases; nucleotides outside the gene matches: 7.

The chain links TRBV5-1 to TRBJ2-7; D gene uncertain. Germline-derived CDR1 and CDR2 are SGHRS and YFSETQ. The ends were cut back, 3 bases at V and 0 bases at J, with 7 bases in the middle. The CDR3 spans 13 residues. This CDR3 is CASSSGISYEQYF. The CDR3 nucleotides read TGCGCCAGCAGCTCGGGTATCTCCTACGAGCAGTACTTC.

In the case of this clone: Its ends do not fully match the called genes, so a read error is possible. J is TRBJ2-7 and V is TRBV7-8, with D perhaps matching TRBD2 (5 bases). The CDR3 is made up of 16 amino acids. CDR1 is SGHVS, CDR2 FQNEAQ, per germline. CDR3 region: CASSLAWTAPSYEQHF. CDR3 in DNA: TGTGCCAGCAGCTTAGCCTGGACTGCCCCGTCCTACGAGCAGCACTTC.

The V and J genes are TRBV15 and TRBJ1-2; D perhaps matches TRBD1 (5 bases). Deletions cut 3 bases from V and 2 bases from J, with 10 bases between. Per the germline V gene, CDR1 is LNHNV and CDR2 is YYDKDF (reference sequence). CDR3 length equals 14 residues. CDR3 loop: CATSSGTVNYGYTF. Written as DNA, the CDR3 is TGTGCCACCAGCAGTGGGACTGTGAACTATGGCTACACCTTC.

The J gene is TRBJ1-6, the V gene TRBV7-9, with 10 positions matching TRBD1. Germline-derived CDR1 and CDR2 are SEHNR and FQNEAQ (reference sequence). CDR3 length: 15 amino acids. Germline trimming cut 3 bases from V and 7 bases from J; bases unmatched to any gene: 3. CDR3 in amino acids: CASSFGQGVNSPLHF. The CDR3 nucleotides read TGTGCCAGCAGCTTCGGACAGGGGGTCAATTCACCCCTCCACTTT.

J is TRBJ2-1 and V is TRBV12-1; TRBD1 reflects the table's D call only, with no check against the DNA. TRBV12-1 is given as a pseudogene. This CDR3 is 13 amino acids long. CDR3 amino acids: CASSPSQDNEQFF. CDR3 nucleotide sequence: TGTGCCAGCAGCCCATCGCAGGACAATGAGCAGTTCTTC.

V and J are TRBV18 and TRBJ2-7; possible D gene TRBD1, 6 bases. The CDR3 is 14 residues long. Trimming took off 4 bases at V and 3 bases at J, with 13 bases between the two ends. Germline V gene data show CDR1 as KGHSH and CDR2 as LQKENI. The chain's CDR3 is CASSLSGQSYEQYF. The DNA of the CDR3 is TGTGCCAGCTCACTTTCGGGACAAAGCTACGAGCAGTACTTC.

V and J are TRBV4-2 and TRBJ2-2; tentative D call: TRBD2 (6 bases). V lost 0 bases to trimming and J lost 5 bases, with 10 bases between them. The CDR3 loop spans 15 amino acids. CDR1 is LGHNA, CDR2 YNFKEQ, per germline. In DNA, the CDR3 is TGTGCCAGCAGCCAAGATTTTAGCGGAACCGGGGAGCTGTTTTTT. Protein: CASSQDFSGTGELFF.

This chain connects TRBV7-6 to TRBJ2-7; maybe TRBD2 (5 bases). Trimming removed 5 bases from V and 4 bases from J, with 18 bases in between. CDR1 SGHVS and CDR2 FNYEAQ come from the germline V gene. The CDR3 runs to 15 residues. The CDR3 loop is CASSAYAGVEYEQYF. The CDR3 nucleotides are TGTGCCAGCAGCGCGTACGCGGGTGTGGAGTACGAGCAGTACTTC.

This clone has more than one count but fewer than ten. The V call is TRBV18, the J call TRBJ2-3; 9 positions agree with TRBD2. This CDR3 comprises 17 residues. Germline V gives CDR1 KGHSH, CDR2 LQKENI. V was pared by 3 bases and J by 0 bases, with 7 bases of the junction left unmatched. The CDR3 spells CASSPNRGGVSTDTQYF. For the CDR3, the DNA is TGTGCCAGCTCACCTAATCGCGGGGGGGTCAGCACAGATACGCAGTATTTT.

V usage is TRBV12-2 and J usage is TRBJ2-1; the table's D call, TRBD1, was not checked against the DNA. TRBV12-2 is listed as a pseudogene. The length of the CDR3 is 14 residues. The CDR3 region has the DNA TGTGCAAGTCGCTTAGGGCAGGGTTGTGGTGAGCAGTTCTTC. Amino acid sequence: CASRLGQGCGEQFF.

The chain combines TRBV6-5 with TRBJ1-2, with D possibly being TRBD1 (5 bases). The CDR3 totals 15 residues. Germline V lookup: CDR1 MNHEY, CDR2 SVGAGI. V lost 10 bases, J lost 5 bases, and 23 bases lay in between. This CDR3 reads CATKRTERQIYGYTF. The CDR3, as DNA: TGTGCCACTAAACGAACCGAGAGACAGATATATGGCTACACCTTC.

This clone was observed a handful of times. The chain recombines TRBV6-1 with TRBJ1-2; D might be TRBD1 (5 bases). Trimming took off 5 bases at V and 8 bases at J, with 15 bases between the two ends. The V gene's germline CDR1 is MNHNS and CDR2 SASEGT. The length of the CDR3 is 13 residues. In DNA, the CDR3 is TGTGCCAGCAGTAAAGGACCGGGGGAAGGCTACACCTTC. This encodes CASSKGPGEGYTF.

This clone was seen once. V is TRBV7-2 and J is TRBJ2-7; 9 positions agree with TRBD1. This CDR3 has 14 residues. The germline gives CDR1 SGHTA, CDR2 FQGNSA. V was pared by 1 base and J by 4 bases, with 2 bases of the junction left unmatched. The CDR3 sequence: CASSLVQGAYEQYF. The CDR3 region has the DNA TGTGCCAGCAGCTTAGTACAGGGGGCTTACGAGCAGTACTTC.

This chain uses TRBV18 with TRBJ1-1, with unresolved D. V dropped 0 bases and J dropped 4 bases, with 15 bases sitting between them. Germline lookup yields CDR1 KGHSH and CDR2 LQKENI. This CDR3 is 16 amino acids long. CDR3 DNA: TGTGCCAGCTCACCACCGGTCGCCGGGGAGGGCACTGAAGCTTTCTTT. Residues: CASSPPVAGEGTEAFF.

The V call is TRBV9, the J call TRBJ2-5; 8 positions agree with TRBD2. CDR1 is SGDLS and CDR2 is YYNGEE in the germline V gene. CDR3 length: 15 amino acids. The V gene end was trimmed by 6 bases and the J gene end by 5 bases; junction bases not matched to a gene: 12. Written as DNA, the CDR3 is TGTGCCAGCACGGCGCGGGGGGAAGGTGGTGAGACCCAGTACTTC. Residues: CASTARGEGGETQYF. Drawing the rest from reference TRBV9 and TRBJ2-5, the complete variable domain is DSGVTQTPKHLITATGQRVTLRCSPRSGDLSVYWYQQSLDQGLQFLIQYYNGEERAKGNILERFSAQQFPDLHSELNLSSLELGDSALYFCASTARGEGGETQYFGPGTRLLVL.

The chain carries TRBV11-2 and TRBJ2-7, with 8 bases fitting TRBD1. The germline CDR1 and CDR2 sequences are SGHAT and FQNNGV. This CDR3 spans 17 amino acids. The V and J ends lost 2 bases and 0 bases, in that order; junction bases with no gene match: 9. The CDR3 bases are TGTGCCAGCAGCTTAAACTTTGGGACAGGAGGCTCCTACGAGCAGTACTTC. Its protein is CASSLNFGTGGSYEQYF.

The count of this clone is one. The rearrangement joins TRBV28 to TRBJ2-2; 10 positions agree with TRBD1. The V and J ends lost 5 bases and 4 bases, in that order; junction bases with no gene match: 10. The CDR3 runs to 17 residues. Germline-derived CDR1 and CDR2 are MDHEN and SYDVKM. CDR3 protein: CASSPSGQGLITGELFF. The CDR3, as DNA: TGTGCCAGCAGTCCCTCGGGACAGGGGTTAATCACCGGGGAGCTGTTTTTT.

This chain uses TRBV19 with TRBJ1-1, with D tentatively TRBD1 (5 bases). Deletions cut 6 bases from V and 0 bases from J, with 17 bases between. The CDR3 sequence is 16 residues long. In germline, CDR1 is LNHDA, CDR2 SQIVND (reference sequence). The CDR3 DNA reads TGTGCCAGTAGGTCCGGACACTCGGGTCTGAACACTGAAGCTTTCTTT. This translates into CASRSGHSGLNTEAFF.

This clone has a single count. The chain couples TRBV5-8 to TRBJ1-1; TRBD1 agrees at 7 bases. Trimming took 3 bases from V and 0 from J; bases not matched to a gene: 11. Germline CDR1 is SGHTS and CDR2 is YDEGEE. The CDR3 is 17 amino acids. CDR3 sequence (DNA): TGTGCCAGCAGCTGGGTAACGGGACAGCCCCTGAACACTGAAGCTTTCTTT. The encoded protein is CASSWVTGQPLNTEAFF.

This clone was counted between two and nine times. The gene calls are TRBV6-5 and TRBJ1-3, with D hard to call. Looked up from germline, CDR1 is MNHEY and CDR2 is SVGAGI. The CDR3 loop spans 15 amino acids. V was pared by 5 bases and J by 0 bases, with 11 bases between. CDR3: CASSPDLASGNTIYF. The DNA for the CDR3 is TGTGCCAGCAGTCCGGACTTGGCCTCTGGAAACACCATATATTTT.

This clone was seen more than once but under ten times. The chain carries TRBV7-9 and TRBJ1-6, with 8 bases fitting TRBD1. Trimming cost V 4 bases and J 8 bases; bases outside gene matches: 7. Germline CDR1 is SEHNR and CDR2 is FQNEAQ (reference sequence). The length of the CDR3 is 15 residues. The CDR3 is CASSSFGQGDSPLHF. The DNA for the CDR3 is TGTGCCAGCAGCTCGTTTGGACAGGGAGATTCACCCCTCCACTTT.

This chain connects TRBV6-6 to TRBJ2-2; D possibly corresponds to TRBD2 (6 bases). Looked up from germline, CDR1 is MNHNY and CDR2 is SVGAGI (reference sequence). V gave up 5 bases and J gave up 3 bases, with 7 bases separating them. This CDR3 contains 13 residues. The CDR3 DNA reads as TGTGCCAGCAGTGGGGGGTACACCGGGGAGCTGTTTTTT. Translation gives CASSGGYTGELFF.

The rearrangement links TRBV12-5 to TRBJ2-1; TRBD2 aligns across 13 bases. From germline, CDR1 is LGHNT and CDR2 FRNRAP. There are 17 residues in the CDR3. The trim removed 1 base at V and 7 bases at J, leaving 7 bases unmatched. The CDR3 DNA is TGTGCTAGTGGTTTGGGACCGGGACTAGCGGGGTGGAATGAGCAGTTCTTC. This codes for CASGLGPGLAGWNEQFF.